This TCR beta chain is from a study of T cells in Graves' hyperthyroidism and ophthalmopathy. Amplification targeted TCR beta CDR3 regions from RNA transcripts. The HTBI set primed first-round TCR CDR3 RT-PCR. Via MiXCR, TCRdb re-called the multiplex PCR reads, giving one row per CDR3 protein. The table includes some 600,000 distinct CDR3 sequences, over 11% detected once. Germline CDR1 SNHLY, CDR2 FYNNEI. The CDR3 length is 14 residues. V shed 7 bases, J shed 8 bases, and the junction held 13 bases outside the gene matches. Hyperthyroidism had been newly diagnosed in patients aged 18 to 65, and its duration was under 2 months.

The clonotype was recovered from a woman in her thirties with Graves' hyperthyroidism that later progressed to Graves' ophthalmopathy. This chain uses TRBV2 with TRBJ1-2; 7 bases align to TRBD1. Specimen: blood. The CDR3 DNA reads as TGTGCCAGCACTCTCAAGAAGGGGGCTTTCGGCTACACCTTC. Protein product: CASTLKKGAFGYTF.